The 5 T cell receptor beta chains below come from one sample, sequenced in a study of shared clonotypes between healthy human individuals. Naive CD8 cells were CD45RO-negative, positively selected for CCR7, excluding terminally differentiated effector memory CD45RA+ cells. TCRdb's table, derived via immunoSEQ multiplex PCR, lists solely in-frame clones and lacks some. The sample shows approximately 2,000,000 clones, around 95% of them seen only once. Specimen: naive CD8+ T cells from PBMCs. These receptor sequences come from a man aged 18-30 years in good health. Some clones in this sample may be carry-over from other donors' samples.

The V gene is TRBV27, the J gene TRBJ2-3; D tentatively reads TRBD1 or TRBD2 (5 bases each). CDR3 length: 13 residues. V was shortened by 11 bases and J by 3 bases, with 15 bases between the two germline ends. Germline lookup yields CDR1 MNHEY and CDR2 SMNVEV (reference sequence). CDR3 sequence: CASQGEETDTQYF. The CDR3 coding sequence is TGTGCCTCCCAGGGAGAAGAGACAGATACGCAGTATTTT.

This clone appeared once. The rearrangement uses TRBV11-2 and TRBJ2-7, with a tentative D call TRBD2 (5 bases). The CDR3 contains 16 residues. Germline CDR1 SGHAT, CDR2 FQNNGV. V lost 5 bases, J lost 4 bases, and 21 bases lay in between. CDR3 bases: TGTGCCAGCAGCCCCGGACTTTCCGGACTCCATTACGAGCAGTACTTC. Its protein product is CASSPGLSGLHYEQYF.

This clone has only one observation. This chain joins TRBV6-6 and TRBJ2-3; D call uncertain. Germline CDR1 MNHNY, CDR2 SVGAGI (reference sequence). The CDR3 extends over 15 amino acids. V lost 2 bases, J lost 0 bases, and 9 bases lay in between. The CDR3 spells CASSYNPGSTDTQYF. CDR3 DNA sequence: TGTGCCAGCAGTTACAACCCAGGTAGCACAGATACGCAGTATTTT.

This CDR3 reads CASSDPAGRQYF. The CDR3 DNA follows: TGTGCCAGCAGTGATCCCGCCGGTCGGCAGTACTTC. The gene calls are TRBV6-4 and TRBJ2-7; D ambiguous. The V end lost 3 bases, the J end lost 9 bases, and 12 bases lay between the germline ends. From germline, CDR1 is MRHNA and CDR2 SNTAGT. The CDR3 contains 12 residues.

This clone has a single count. CDR3 region: CASNMRGLAYEQYF. Here the CDR3 DNA reads TGTGCCAGCAATATGAGGGGTTTAGCCTACGAGCAGTACTTC. V usage is TRBV28 and J usage is TRBJ2-7, with D possibly called TRBD1 or TRBD2 (5 bases each). Looked up from germline, CDR1 is MDHEN and CDR2 is SYDVKM. V was clipped by 7 bases and J by 2 bases, with 15 bases between them. The CDR3 is 14 amino acids.